The TCR beta chain described here comes from a study of cytotoxic CD8 clonotypes in ibrutinib-treated CLL (dated by TCRdb to 2020 to 2022). Study-level background: The cohort had 11 relapsed/refractory and approximately 15 treatment-naive patients; about 17 were IGHV unmutated. Partial responses were observed in some 24 patients and complete responses in 2; after a median follow-up of about 69 months, remission was maintained in approximately 14 patients and progression was observed in some 12. Patients were still on ibrutinib when every remission and progressive disease sample was collected. Samples averaged approximately 240,000 productive templates and some 96,000 productive rearrangements. Cryopreserved peripheral blood mononuclear cells were obtained prior to treatment, at the time of response, and at either disease progression or sustained remission. Longitudinal samples were obtainable from about 30% of the roughly 86 participants in the trial. Response samples were obtained after a median of approximately twelve months of treatment, with a range of roughly 6 to 40 months.

On a MiSeq, deep resolution sequencing aimed for a depth between 1 in 1 million and 1 in 200,000 T cells, with each clonotype covered approximately 10x on average. TCR beta libraries were generated with the immunoSEQ hsTCRB Kit. The paper's data handling went like this. Data were analyzed with ImmunoSEQ Data Assistant and ImmunoSEQ Analyzer, with V, D and J genes assigned per IMGT definitions. Clonality, which ranges from 0 to 1, was calculated by subtracting the normalized Shannon entropy of productive rearrangement frequencies from one. Public clonotype analysis was restricted to overrepresented clonotypes comprising at least 0.05% of each patient's repertoire. About a dozen repertoires from age-matched healthy donors, obtained from immuneACCESS, served as clonality controls. Here the immuneACCESS table is served through TCRdb, limited to in-frame sequences with V and J called. Missing clones are a known gap in these copies; in checked studies unresolved V genes cover under half, and the rest lacks a known reason. For V, J and clone size, that table is used; D and trimming come from the DNA. The sample includes about 85,000 clones, with about 85% observed a single time. Together, the top ten hold approximately 5% of the sample.

As to this clone: Its antigen specificity is not known. No base quality values were provided; no much bigger clone lies one nucleotide off.

The study at large found these results: Sustained-remission and progressing patients did not have matched sampling times, and lymph node repertoires were not examined. Baseline clonality exceeded that of age-matched healthy donors and correlated strongly with circulating CD8+ T-cell counts. Public clonotypes were rare and either shrank or stayed stable during treatment, and the rise in clonality at ibrutinib response reflected expansion of private clonotypes. Clonality rose at ibrutinib response, remained stable during sustained remission, and dropped back toward baseline at progression.

Read against the paper, the sample's time point label means: approximately twelve months on ibrutinib. For TCR beta library preparation, roughly 2.1 micrograms of genomic DNA were isolated from cryopreserved PBMCs. Longitudinal blood samples from CLL patients on ibrutinib monotherapy underwent high-throughput TCR beta sequencing. The patients were enrolled in a single-center, open-label phase 2 trial of ibrutinib monotherapy. The input for sequencing was PBMCs, taken after 12 months of ibrutinib treatment. The receptor was isolated from a human donor with chronic lymphocytic leukemia.

The CDR3 in this case is CASSLGHSNYGYTF. DNA sequence: TGTGCCAGCAGCTTGGGACACTCTAACTATGGCTACACCTTC. The sequence is built from TRBV5-5 and TRBJ1-2; the D gene cannot be named for sure. There are 14 amino acids in the CDR3, from cysteine to phenylalanine inclusive. Kept here is only the CDR3 DNA, which spans 42 bases and is read in frame from base 1. V loses 0 bases of germline sequence and J loses 0 bases, and the interval between the two ends is 6 bases. CDR1 and CDR2 are drawn from the germline V gene (reference sequence): SGHKS, YYEKEE.